Sequencing of this TCR beta chain was carried out in a study of blood T cell repertoires in COVID-19. Across the whole study: The United States, Italy and Spain supplied acute and convalescent COVID-19 samples. Sources were T cells, B-cell-depleted T cells, or PBMCs; the material itself was cDNA or gDNA.

Per the germline V gene, CDR1 is MRHNA and CDR2 is SNTAGT. Trimming cost V 7 bases and J 6 bases; bases outside gene matches: 20. The CDR3 is 17 residues long. Study processing details: Reference gene primer amplification yielded estimated nucleated cell counts. The repertoire was sequenced with immunoSEQ multiplex PCR; TCRdb's copy has only in-frame clones and lacks some. V, J and clone size were drawn from that table, and D and trimming were deduced from the DNA. The sample has about 81,000 clones; 90% to 95% are singletons. This receptor was obtained from a woman between 50 and 59 years old in a cohort sampled during active COVID-19. The V and J genes are TRBV6-4 and TRBJ1-2, with 7 bases lining up with TRBD1. Specimen: peripheral blood. CDR3 in amino acids: CASTIWGVTTGSDGYTF. The CDR3 DNA is TGTGCCAGCACTATATGGGGGGTCACGACAGGGTCTGATGGCTACACCTTC.